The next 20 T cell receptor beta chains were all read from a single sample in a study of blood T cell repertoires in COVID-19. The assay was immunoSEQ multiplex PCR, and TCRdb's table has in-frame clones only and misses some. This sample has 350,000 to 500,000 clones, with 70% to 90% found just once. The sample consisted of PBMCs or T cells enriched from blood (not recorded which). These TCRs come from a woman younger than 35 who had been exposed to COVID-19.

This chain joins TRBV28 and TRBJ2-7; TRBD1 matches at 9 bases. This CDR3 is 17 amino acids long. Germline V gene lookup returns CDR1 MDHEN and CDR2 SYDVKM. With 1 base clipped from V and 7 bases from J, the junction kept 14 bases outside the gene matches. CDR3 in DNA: TGTGCCAGCAGTTTATTCTTTCGCTTCACCGGGACAGGGGAGCAGTACTTC. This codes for CASSLFFRFTGTGEQYF.

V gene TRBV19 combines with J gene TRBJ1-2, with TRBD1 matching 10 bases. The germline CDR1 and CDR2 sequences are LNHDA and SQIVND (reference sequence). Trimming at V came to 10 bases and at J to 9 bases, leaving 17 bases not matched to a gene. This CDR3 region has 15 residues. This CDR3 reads CATRDRGSRDLSYTF. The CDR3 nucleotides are TGTGCCACCCGGGACAGGGGCTCGCGGGATTTGAGCTACACCTTC.

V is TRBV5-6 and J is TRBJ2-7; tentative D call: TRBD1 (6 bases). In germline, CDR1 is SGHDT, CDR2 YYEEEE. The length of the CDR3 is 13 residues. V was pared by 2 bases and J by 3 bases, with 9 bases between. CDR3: CASSFRGGYEQYF. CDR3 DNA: TGTGCCAGCAGCTTCAGGGGTGGCTACGAGCAGTACTTC.

CDR3 sequence: CASSHRDSRYEQYF. In nucleotides, the CDR3 is TGCGCCAGCAGCCATCGGGACAGTCGTTACGAGCAGTACTTC. This sequence joins TRBV4-3 and TRBJ2-7; 7 bases are a match to TRBD1. Germline V gene sequence: CDR1 LGHNA, CDR2 YSLEER. The J segment lost 4 bases and the V segment lost 3 bases, leaving 6 bases of the junction unmatched. This CDR3 is built from 14 residues.

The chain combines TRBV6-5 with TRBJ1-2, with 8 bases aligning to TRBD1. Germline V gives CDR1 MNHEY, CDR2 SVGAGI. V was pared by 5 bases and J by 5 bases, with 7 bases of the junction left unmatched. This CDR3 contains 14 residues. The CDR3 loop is CASSRTGSGYGYTF. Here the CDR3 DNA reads TGTGCCAGCAGTCGGACAGGGTCAGGGTATGGCTACACCTTC.

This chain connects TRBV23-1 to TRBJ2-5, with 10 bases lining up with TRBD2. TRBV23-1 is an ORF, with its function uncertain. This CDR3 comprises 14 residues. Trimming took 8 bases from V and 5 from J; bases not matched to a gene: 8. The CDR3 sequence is CASGSSGGGETQYF. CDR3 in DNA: TGCGCCAGCGGATCTAGCGGGGGCGGGGAGACCCAGTACTTC.

The CDR3 nucleotides are TGTGCCAGCAGCTCGACAGGGGGCTGGCAGCCCCAGCATTTT. Protein: CASSSTGGWQPQHF. This chain uses TRBV7-2 with TRBJ1-5, with TRBD1 identical over 10 bases. J lost 7 bases, V lost 4 bases, and 4 bases had no gene match. The CDR3 has 14 amino acids. The germline CDR1 and CDR2 sequences are SGHTA and FQGNSA. Full variable domain (missing parts from reference TRBV7-2 and TRBJ1-5): GAGVSQSPSNKVTEKGKDVELRCDPISGHTALYWYRQSLGQGLEFLIYFQGNSAPDKSGLPSDRFSAERTGGSVSTLTIQRTQQEDSAVYLCASSSTGGWQPQHFGDGTRLSIL.

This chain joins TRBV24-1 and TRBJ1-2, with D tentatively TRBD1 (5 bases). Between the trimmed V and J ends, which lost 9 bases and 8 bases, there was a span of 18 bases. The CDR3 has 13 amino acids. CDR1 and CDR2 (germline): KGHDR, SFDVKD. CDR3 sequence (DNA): TGTGCCACCCATAACCCCGGGGGTGAAGGCTACACCTTC. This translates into CATHNPGGEGYTF.

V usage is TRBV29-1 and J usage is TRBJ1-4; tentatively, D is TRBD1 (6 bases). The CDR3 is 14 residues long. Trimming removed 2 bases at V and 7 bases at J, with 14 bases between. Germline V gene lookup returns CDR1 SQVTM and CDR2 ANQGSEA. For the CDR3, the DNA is TGCAGCGTTGAATTGGGGGCCGGCTTTGAAAAACTGTTTTTT. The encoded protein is CSVELGAGFEKLFF. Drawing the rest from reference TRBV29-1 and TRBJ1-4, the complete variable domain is SAVISQKPSRDICQRGTSLTIQCQVDSQVTMMFWYRQQPGQSLTLIATANQGSEATYESGFVIDKFPISRPNLTFSTLTVSNMSPEDSSIYLCSVELGAGFEKLFFGSGTQLSVL.

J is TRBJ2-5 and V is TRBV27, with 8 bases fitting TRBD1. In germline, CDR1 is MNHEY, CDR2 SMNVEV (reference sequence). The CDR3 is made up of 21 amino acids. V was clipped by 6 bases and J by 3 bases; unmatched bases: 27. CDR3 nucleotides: TGTGCCAGCAGAGATCGGGACAGGCCGAGCATGGGGATGTTCCAAAAAGAGACCCAGTACTTC. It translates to CASRDRDRPSMGMFQKETQYF.

CDR3 residues: CASSRTSGGTSSYNEQFF. CDR3 in DNA: TGCGCCAGCAGCCGGACTAGCGGGGGGACAAGCTCCTACAATGAGCAGTTCTTC. This chain connects TRBV5-1 to TRBJ2-1; 14 bases align to TRBD2. This CDR3 has 18 amino acids. Trimming cost V 4 bases and J 0 bases; bases outside gene matches: 6. Per the germline V gene, CDR1 is SGHRS and CDR2 is YFSETQ.

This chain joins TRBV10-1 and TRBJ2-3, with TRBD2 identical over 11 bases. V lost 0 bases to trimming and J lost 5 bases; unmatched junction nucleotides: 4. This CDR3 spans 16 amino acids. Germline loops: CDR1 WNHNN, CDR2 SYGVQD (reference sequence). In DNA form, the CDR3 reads TGCGCCAGCAGTGAGTCGGTAGGACTAGCGGGAGATACGCAGTATTTT. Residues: CASSESVGLAGDTQYF.

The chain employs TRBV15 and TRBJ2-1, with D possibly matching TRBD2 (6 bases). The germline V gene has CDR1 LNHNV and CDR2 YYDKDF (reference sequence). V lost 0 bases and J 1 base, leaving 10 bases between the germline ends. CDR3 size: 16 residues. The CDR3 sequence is CATSRERRGSYNEQFF. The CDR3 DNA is TGTGCCACCAGCAGAGAACGGCGGGGTTCCTACAATGAGCAGTTCTTC.

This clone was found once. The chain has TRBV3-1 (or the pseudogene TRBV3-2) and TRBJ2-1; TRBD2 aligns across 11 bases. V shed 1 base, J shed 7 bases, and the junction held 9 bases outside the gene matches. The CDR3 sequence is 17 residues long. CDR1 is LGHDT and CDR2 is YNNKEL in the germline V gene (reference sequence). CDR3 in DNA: TGTGCCAGCAGCCAAGGACAGGGTCGACTAGCGGGGAATGAGCAGTTCTTC. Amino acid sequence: CASSQGQGRLAGNEQFF.

CDR3 sequence reads: CASSLGQMQETQYF. CDR3 nucleotides: TGTGCCAGCAGTCTGGGACAGATGCAAGAGACCCAGTACTTC. The chain uses TRBV28 and TRBJ2-5; 7 positions match TRBD1. CDR3 length equals 14 residues. V shed 5 bases and J 2 bases; nucleotides not matched to a gene: 5. CDR1 and CDR2 from the germline V gene are MDHEN and SYDVKM.

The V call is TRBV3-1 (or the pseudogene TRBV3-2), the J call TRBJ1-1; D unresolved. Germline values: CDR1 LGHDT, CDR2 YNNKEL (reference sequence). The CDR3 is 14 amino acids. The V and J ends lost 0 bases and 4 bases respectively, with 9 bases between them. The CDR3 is CASSQETTFTEAFF. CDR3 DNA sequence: TGTGCCAGCAGCCAAGAGACAACCTTCACTGAAGCTTTCTTT.

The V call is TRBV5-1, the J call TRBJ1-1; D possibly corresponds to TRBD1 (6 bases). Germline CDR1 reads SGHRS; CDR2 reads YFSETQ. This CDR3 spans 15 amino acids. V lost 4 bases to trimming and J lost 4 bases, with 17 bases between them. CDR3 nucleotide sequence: TGCGCCAGCAGCCCGGGACATTGGGATGGCACTGAAGCTTTCTTT. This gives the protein CASSPGHWDGTEAFF.

Here the CDR3 reads CSVEGGQGPNTEAFF. CDR3 nucleotides: TGCAGCGTTGAAGGTGGACAGGGCCCGAACACTGAAGCTTTCTTT. J is TRBJ1-1 and V is TRBV29-1; 8 nucleotides align to TRBD1. V lost 1 base, J lost 1 base, and 5 bases stayed unmatched. In germline, CDR1 is SQVTM, CDR2 ANQGSEA. This CDR3 region has 15 residues. The whole variable domain, filled in from reference TRBV29-1 and TRBJ1-1, reads SAVISQKPSRDICQRGTSLTIQCQVDSQVTMMFWYRQQPGQSLTLIATANQGSEATYESGFVIDKFPISRPNLTFSTLTVSNMSPEDSSIYLCSVEGGQGPNTEAFFGQGTRLTVV.

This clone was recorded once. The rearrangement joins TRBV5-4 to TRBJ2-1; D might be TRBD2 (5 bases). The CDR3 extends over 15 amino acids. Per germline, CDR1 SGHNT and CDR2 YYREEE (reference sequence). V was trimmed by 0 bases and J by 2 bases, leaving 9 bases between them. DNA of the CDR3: TGTGCCAGCAGCTTGGACCTAGCTCCCTACAATGAGCAGTTCTTC. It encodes CASSLDLAPYNEQFF.

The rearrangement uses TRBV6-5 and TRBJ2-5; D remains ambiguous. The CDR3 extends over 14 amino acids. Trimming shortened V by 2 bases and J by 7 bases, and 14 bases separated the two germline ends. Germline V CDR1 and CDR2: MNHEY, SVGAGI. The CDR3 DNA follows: TGTGCCAGCAGTTACAGGCCCAGCGACGGGACCCAGTACTTC. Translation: CASSYRPSDGTQYF.